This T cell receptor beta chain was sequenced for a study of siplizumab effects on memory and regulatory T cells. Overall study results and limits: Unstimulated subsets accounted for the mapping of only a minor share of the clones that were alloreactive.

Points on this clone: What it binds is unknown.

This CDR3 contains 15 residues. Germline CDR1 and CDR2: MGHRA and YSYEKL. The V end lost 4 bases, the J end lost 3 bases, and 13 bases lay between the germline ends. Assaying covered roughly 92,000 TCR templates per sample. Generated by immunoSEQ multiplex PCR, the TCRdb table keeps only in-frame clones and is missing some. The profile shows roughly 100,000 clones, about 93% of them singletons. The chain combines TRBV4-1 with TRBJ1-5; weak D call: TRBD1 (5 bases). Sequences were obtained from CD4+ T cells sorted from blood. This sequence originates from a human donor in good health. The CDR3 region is CASSPRDSLNQPQHF. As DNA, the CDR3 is TGCGCCAGCAGCCCCCGAGACAGTCTCAATCAGCCCCAGCATTTT.